The rows below give T cell receptor beta chains drawn from one sample of a study of shared clonotypes between healthy human individuals. Clones were read by immunoSEQ multiplex PCR, and TCRdb kept only the in-frame ones, dropping some. The sample has 800,000 or so clones; around 96% are singletons. The sequenced material came from naive CD8+ T cells sorted from blood. These receptors all stem from a man aged 25-40 years in good health. CDR3s include the opening cysteine and the closing phenylalanine or tryptophan. The D gene is left open where the match is weak. Size is stated for part of the rows, as once, few or many counts, or as a class when the clone is expanded.

j_call v_call clone_size cdr3_length d_call cdr3_nt cdr3_aa
TRBJ2-5 TRBV28 . 16 TRBD2 TGTGCCAGCAGCCCTGGGACTAGCGGGTACCAAGAGACCCAGTACTTC CASSPGTSGYQETQYF
TRBJ1-5 TRBV7-2 . 16 TRBD1 TGTGCCAGCAGCTCAAATATAAGACAGGGTTTTCAGCCCCAGCATTTT CASSSNIRQGFQPQHF
TRBJ2-3 TRBV10-3 . 13 . TGTGCCATCAGTGAGAAGTACTCAGATACGCAGTATTTT CAISEKYSDTQYF
TRBJ2-7 TRBV27 . 11 . TGTGCCAGCAGTTCAGGGTACGAGCAGTACTTC CASSSGYEQYF
TRBJ2-1 TRBV5-5 . 11 . TGTGCCAGCCGGAAGGGACTTGAGCAGTTCTTC CASRKGLEQFF
TRBJ2-1 TRBV29-1 . 15 TRBD1 TGCAGCGTTGTGCGAAGGGACAGGCTCTCCAATGAGCAGTTCTTC CSVVRRDRLSNEQFF
TRBJ1-1 TRBV7-9 . 14 . TGTGCCAGCAGCTTAGAGGGGTCGGCCACTGAAGCTTTCTTT CASSLEGSATEAFF
TRBJ2-3 TRBV15 . 16 TRBD2 TGTGCCACCAGCAGAGAACCTAGCGGGAAGACAGATACGCAGTATTTT CATSREPSGKTDTQYF
TRBJ2-7 TRBV7-9 . 12 . TGTGCCAGCAGCTTAGGGGGCTCTGAGCAGTACTTC CASSLGGSEQYF
TRBJ2-3 TRBV5-4 . 15 TRBD2 TGTGCCAGCAGCCCCATAGCGGGGCGCACAGATACGCAGTATTTT CASSPIAGRTDTQYF
TRBJ2-7 TRBV9 . 13 . TGTGCCAGCAGCGTAGATAATGGTGACGAGCAGTACTTC CASSVDNGDEQYF
TRBJ2-7 TRBV9 . 14 TRBD1 TGTGCCAGCAGCATCGGGACAGGGGCACTCGAGCAGTACTTC CASSIGTGALEQYF
TRBJ2-1 TRBV5-6 . 16 . TGTGCCAGCAGCTTGCGAGCGGTAGGCCCCTACAATGAGCAGTTCTTC CASSLRAVGPYNEQFF
TRBJ1-5 TRBV5-6 . 14 . TGTGCCAGCAGCTTGGATGGGGAGCGCCAGCCCCAGCATTTT CASSLDGERQPQHF
TRBJ1-2 TRBV12-5 . 10 . TGTGCTAGCGGAACAGGCCACTTAACCTTC CASGTGHLTF
TRBJ2-7 TRBV27 . 15 TRBD1 TGTGCCAGCAGGGGATACGGGACAGGGGATTACGAGCAGTACTTC CASRGYGTGDYEQYF
TRBJ1-1 TRBV2 . 14 . TGTGCCAGCAGTGAAGCGATGAGGGCCACTGAAGCTTTCTTT CASSEAMRATEAFF
TRBJ1-3 TRBV6-5 . 15 TRBD1 TGTGCCAGCAGTTACGGGACAGGGGCTGGAAACACCATATATTTT CASSYGTGAGNTIYF
TRBJ2-5 TRBV21-1 . 14 . TGTGCCAGCAGCAAAGAGAGGCGGGAAGAGACCCAGTACTTC CASSKERREETQYF
TRBJ2-1 TRBV7-9 . 16 . TGTGCCAGCAGCGGGGGCAACGGGCAAATCTACAATGAGCAGTTCTTC CASSGGNGQIYNEQFF
TRBJ1-1 TRBV6-5 . 12 . TGTGCCAGCACCCCTGGGGGCACTGAAGCTTTCTTT CASTPGGTEAFF
TRBJ1-1 TRBV19 . 18 . TGTGCCAGTAGACCCATAGAGAGTAGGGGCGTCCTGAACACTGAAGCTTTCTTT CASRPIESRGVLNTEAFF
TRBJ1-5 TRBV2 . 14 . TGTGCCAGCAAGGCAGCCGATAGCAATCAGCCCCAGCATTTT CASKAADSNQPQHF
TRBJ2-3 TRBV7-2 . 14 . TGTGCCAGCAGCGGGAGGACCTTGACAGATACGCAGTATTTT CASSGRTLTDTQYF
TRBJ2-3 TRBV5-1 . 15 TRBD2 TGCGCCAGCAGCTCAACTAGCGGGAGTACAGATACGCAGTATTTT CASSSTSGSTDTQYF
TRBJ2-1 TRBV5-6 . 17 TRBD2 TGTGCCAGCAGCTTGGATGAGGGCGCCGGGAGGAACAATGAGCAGTTCTTC CASSLDEGAGRNNEQFF
TRBJ2-2 TRBV11-2 . 17 TRBD1 TGTGCCAGCAGCTTAGGCTGGGACAGGGGACGACCCGGGGAGCTGTTTTTT CASSLGWDRGRPGELFF
TRBJ2-1 TRBV2 . 15 TRBD2 TGTGCCAGCAGTGATGGGCTAGCGGGAGTGAATGAGCAGTTCTTC CASSDGLAGVNEQFF
TRBJ2-7 TRBV11-2 . 13 TRBD1 TGTGCCAGCAGTTTTAACAGGGGCGACGAGCAGTACTTC CASSFNRGDEQYF
TRBJ1-5 TRBV27 . 16 TRBD1 TGTGCCAGCAGCGAATGGGGGACAGGGAGGAATCAGCCCCAGCATTTT CASSEWGTGRNQPQHF
TRBJ2-7 TRBV6-4 . 17 . TGTGCCAGCAGTGACTCGAAGGGGGGACCATTACCCTACGAGCAGTACTTC CASSDSKGGPLPYEQYF
TRBJ2-1 TRBV6-5 once 14 . TGTGCCAGCAGTTACACATCAACTAGTAATGAGCAGTTCTTC CASSYTSTSNEQFF
TRBJ2-3 TRBV11-2 . 15 . TGTGCCAGCAGCTTAAGACGCCTGGGCACAGATACGCAGTATTTT CASSLRRLGTDTQYF
TRBJ2-7 TRBV15 . 12 . TGTGCCACCAGCACGTCTGAGTACGAGCAGTACTTC CATSTSEYEQYF
TRBJ2-7 TRBV15 . 16 TRBD1 TGTGCCACCAGCGGATCGCGCGGACAGGGTAGGGACGAGCAGTACTTC CATSGSRGQGRDEQYF